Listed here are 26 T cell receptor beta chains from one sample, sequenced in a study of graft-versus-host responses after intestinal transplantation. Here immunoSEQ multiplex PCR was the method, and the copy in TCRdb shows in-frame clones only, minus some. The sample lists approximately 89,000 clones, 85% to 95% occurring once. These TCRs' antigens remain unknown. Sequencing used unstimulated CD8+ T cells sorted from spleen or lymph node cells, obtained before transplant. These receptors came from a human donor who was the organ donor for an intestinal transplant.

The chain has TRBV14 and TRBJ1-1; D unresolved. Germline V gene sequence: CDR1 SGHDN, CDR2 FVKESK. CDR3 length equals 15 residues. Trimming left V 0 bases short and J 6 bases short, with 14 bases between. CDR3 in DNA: TGTGCCAGCAGCCAAGAGGTGGGAGTGAGGGCTGAAGCTTTCTTT. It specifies CASSQEVGVRAEAFF.

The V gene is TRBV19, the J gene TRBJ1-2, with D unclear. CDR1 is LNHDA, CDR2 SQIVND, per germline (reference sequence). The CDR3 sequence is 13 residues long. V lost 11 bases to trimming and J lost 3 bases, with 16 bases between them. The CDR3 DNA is TGTGCCTCCTTAGGGAGGGAAGACTATGGCTACACCTTC. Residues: CASLGREDYGYTF.

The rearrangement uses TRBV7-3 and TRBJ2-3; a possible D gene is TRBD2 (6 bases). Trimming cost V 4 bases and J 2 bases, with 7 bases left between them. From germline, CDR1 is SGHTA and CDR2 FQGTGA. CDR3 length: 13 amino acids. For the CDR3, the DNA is TGTGCCAGCAGCTCTAGCGCCACAGATACGCAGTATTTT. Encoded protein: CASSSSATDTQYF.

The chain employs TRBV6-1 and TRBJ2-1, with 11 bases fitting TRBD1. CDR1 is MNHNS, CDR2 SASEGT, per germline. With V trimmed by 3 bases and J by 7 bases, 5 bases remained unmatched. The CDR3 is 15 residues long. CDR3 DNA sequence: TGTGCCAGCAGTGAGGACAGGGGGCCCCTAAATGAGCAGTTCTTC. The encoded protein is CASSEDRGPLNEQFF.

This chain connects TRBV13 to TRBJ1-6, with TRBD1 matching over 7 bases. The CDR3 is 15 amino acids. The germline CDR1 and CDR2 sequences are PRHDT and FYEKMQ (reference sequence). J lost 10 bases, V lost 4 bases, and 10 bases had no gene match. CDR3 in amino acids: CASSSRQGEWSPLHF. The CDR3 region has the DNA TGTGCCAGCAGCTCTCGACAGGGAGAATGGTCACCCCTCCACTTT. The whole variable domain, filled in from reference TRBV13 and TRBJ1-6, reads AAGVIQSPRHLIKEKRETATLKCYPIPRHDTVYWYQQGPGQDPQFLISFYEKMQSDKGSIPDRFSAQQFSDYHSELNMSSLELGDSALYFCASSSRQGEWSPLHFGNGTRLTVT.

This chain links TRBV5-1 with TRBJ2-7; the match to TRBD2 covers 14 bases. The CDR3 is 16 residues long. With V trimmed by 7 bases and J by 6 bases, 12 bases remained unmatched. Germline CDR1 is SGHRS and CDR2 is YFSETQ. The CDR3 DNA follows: TGCGCCAGCGCGACCGGACTAGCGGGAGGATTGGGCGAGCAGTACTTC. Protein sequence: CASATGLAGGLGEQYF.

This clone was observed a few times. In nucleotides, the CDR3 is TGTGCCTCAAGCCCCGGGACAGGTAACGAGCAGTACTTC. Translating it yields CASSPGTGNEQYF. The V call is TRBV6-5, the J call TRBJ2-7; 8 bases map to TRBD1. The ends lost 11 bases at V and 5 bases at J; junction bases unmatched: 11. The germline V gene encodes CDR1 MNHEY and CDR2 SVGAGI. CDR3 length equals 13 residues.

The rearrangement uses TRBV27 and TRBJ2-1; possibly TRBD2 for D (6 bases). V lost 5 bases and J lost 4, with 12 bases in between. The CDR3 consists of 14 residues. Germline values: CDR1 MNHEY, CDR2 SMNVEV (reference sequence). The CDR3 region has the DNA TGTGCCAGCAGTAAGATAGCGGAGTACAATGAGCAGTTCTTC. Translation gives CASSKIAEYNEQFF.

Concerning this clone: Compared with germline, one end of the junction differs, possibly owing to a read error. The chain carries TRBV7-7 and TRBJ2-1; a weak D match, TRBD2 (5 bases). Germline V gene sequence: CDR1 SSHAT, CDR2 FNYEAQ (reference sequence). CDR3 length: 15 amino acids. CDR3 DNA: TGTGCTAGCAGCTTGAGTCGCGGGCGAGACAATGAGCAGTTCTTC. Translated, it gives CASSLSRGRDNEQFF.

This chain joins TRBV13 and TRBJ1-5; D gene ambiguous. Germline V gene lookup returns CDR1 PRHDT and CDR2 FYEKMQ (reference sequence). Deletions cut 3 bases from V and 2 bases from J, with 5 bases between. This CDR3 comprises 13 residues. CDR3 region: CASSFAGNQPQHF. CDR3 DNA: TGTGCCAGCAGCTTTGCAGGCAATCAGCCCCAGCATTTT.

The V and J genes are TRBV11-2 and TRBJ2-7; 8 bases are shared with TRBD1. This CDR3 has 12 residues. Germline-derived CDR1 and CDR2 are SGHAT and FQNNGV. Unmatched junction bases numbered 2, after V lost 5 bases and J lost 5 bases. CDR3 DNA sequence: TGTGCCAGCAGCGTGACAGGGGACGAGCAGTACTTC. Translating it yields CASSVTGDEQYF.

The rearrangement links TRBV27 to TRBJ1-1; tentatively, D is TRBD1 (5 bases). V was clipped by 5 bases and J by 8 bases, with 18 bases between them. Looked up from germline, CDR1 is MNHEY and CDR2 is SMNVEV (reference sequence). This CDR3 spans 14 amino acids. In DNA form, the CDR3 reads TGTGCCAGCAGTCGGGGGTACGGGGGAACCGAAGCTTTCTTT. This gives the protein CASSRGYGGTEAFF.

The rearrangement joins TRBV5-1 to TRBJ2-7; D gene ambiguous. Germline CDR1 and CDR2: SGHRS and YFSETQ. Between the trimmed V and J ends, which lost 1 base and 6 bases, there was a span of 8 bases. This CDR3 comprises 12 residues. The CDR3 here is CASSLIVGEQYF. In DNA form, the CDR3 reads TGCGCCAGCAGCTTGATAGTCGGCGAGCAGTACTTC.

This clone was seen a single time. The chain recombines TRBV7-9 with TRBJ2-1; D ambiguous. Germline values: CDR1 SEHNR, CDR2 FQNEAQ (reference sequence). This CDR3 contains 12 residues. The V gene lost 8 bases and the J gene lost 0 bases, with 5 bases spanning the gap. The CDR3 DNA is TGTGCCAGCCCAAACTCCTACAATGAGCAGTTCTTC. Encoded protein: CASPNSYNEQFF. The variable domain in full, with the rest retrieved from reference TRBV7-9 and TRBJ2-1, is DTGVSQNPRHKITKRGQNVTFRCDPISEHNRLYWYRQTLGQGPEFLTYFQNEAQLEKSRLLSDRFSAERPKGSFSTLEIQRTEQGDSAMYLCASPNSYNEQFFGPGTRLTVL.

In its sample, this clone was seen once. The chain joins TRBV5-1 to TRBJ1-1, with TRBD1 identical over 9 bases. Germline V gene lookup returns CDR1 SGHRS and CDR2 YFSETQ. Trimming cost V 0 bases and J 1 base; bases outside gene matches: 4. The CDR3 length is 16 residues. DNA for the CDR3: TGCGCCAGCAGCTTGGACCCGGGACAGGGGAACACTGAAGCTTTCTTT. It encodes CASSLDPGQGNTEAFF.

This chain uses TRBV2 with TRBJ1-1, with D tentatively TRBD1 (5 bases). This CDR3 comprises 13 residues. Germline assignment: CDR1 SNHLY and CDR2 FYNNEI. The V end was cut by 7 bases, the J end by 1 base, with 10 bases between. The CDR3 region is CASIQEWNTEAFF. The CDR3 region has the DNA TGTGCCAGCATACAGGAATGGAACACTGAAGCTTTCTTT.

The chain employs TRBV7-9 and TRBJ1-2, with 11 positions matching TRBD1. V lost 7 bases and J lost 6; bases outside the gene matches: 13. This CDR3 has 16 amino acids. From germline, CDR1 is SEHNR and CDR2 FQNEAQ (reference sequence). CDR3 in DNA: TGTGCCAGCACCTTCCTGGGGACAGGGGGTACCCATGGCTACACCTTC. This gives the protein CASTFLGTGGTHGYTF.

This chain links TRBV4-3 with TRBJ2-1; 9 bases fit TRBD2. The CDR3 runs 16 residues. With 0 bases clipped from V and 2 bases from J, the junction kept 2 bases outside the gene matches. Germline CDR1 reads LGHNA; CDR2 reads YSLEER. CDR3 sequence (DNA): TGCGCCAGCAGCCAAGAGCGGGGGGGCCCCTACAATGAGCAGTTCTTC. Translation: CASSQERGGPYNEQFF.

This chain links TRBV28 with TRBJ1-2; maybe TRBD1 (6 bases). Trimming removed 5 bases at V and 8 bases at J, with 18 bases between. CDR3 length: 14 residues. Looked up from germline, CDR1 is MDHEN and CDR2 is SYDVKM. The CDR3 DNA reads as TGTGCCAGCAGTCAACTAGGGGGACTATACGGCTACACCTTC. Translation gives CASSQLGGLYGYTF.

The CDR3 is CASSQPVAGAGDTQYF. The CDR3 nucleotides are TGTGCCAGCAGCCAACCCGTAGCGGGGGCCGGAGATACGCAGTATTTT. The V call is TRBV14, the J call TRBJ2-3, with 9 bases identical to TRBD2. Trimming removed 2 bases from V and 5 bases from J; junction bases left unmatched: 8. The germline V gene encodes CDR1 SGHDN and CDR2 FVKESK. The CDR3 totals 16 residues.

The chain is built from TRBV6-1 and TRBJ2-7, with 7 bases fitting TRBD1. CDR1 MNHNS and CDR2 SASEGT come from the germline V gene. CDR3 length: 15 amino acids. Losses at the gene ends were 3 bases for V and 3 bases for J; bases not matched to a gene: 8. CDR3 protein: CASSDKGDSGYEQYF. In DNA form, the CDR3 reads TGTGCCAGCAGTGATAAAGGGGACAGCGGCTACGAGCAGTACTTC.

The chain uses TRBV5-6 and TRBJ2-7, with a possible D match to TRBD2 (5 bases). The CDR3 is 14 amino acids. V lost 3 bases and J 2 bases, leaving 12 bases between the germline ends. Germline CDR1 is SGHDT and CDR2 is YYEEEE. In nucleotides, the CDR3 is TGTGCCAGCAGCTCCGGAGGCGGGCCCTACGAGCAGTACTTC. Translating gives CASSSGGGPYEQYF.

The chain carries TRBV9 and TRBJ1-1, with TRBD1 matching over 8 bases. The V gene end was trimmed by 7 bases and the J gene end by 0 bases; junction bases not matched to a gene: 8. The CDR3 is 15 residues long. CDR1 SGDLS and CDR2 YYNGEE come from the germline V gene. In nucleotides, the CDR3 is TGTGCCAGCGAAGGACAGGGTAACTTGAACACTGAAGCTTTCTTT. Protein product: CASEGQGNLNTEAFF.

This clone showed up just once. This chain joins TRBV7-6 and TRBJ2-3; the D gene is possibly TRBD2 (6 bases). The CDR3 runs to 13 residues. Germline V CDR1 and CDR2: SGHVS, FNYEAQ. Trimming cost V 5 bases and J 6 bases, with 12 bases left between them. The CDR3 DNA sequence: TGTGCCAGCAGCAATAGCGGCTTGGATACGCAGTATTTT. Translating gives CASSNSGLDTQYF.

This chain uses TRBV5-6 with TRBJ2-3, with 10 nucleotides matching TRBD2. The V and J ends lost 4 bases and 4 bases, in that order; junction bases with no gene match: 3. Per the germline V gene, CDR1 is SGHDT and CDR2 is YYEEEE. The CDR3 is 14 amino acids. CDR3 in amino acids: CASSTGLAPDTQYF. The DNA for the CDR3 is TGTGCCAGCAGCACGGGACTAGCGCCAGATACGCAGTATTTT.

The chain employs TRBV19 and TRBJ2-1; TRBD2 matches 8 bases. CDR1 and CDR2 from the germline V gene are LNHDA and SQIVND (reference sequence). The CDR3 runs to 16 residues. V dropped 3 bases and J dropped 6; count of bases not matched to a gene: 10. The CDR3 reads CASSMAGGANFNEQFF. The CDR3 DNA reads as TGTGCCAGTAGTATGGCCGGGGGGGCCAATTTCAATGAGCAGTTCTTC.